This T cell receptor beta chain was sequenced during a study of OX40 agonist ivuxolimab in advanced cancers. The protocol was immunoSEQ multiplex PCR, while the TCRdb copy is restricted to in-frame clones and leaves out a portion. The table has 30,000 to 40,000 clones, less than 85% seen once. Germline assignment: CDR1 SGHVS and CDR2 FNYEAQ. V lost 2 bases, J lost 0 bases, and 14 bases lay in between. The CDR3 loop spans 17 amino acids. Remarks on this clone: What it recognizes is unknown.

Study results and limitations: Clones of CD4+ and CD8+ blood T cells grew by week 6 at doses of 0.1 to 3.0 mg/kg.

The V call is TRBV7-6, the J call TRBJ1-3, with a tentative D call TRBD1 (5 bases). Specimen: CD4+ or CD8+ T cells sorted from blood, collected in a trial of the OX40 agonist ivuxolimab. This sequence originates from an adult with an advanced solid tumor such as melanoma, head and neck, liver or kidney cancer. CDR3 region: CASSLLRGESSGNTIYF. The DNA of the CDR3 is TGTGCCAGCAGCTTACTTCGGGGGGAGAGCTCTGGAAACACCATATATTTT.